The clone carrying this TCR beta chain was recorded at least ten times. During its preparation, the TCRbeta library received unique molecular identifiers. TCRdb recomputed calls from the PCR reads with MiXCR, one row per CDR3 protein. The sample contains about 230,000 distinct CDR3 sequences, 8% to 10% of which appear only once. This record belongs to a study of T-cell reconstitution after alpha-beta-depleted transplantation in children. Germline V gene sequence: CDR1 SGHRS, CDR2 YFSETQ. V trimming: 1 base; J trimming: 4 bases; junction bases outside the gene matches: 1. This CDR3 contains 14 residues.

J is TRBJ2-1 and V is TRBV5-1, with TRBD1 matching 8 bases. The TCR was taken from a human donor who donated a stem cell graft to a child with acute lymphoblastic leukemia. This sample comprised PBMCs from the stem cell graft donor, obtained from the stem cell graft. Here the CDR3 DNA reads TGCGCCAGCAGCTTGCGACAGGGGTACAATGAGCAGTTCTTC. Its protein is CASSLRQGYNEQFF.